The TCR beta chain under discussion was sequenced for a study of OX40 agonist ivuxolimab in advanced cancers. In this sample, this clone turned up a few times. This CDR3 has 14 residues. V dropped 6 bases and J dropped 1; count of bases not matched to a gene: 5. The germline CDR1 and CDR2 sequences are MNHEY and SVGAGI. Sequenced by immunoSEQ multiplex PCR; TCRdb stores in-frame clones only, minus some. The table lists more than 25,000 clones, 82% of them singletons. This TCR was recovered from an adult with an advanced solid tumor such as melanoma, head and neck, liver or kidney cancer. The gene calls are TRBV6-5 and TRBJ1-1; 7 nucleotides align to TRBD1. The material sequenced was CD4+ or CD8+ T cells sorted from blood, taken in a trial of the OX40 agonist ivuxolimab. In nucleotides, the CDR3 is TGTGCCAGCAGGCCAGGGGGAGGGAACACTGAAGCTTTCTTT. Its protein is CASRPGGGNTEAFF.